A selection of T cell receptor beta chains follows, all from one sample in a study of cytomegalovirus exposure and HLA in healthy donors. The table came from immunoSEQ multiplex PCR; TCRdb's copy has only in-frame clones and leaves some out. This sample carries 220,000 or so clones, approximately 79% of them seen once, and the ten largest clones take about 1.7%. Input material: PBMCs. All receptors derive from a man aged 50 or older in good health and CMV-seronegative. The CDR3 runs from the conserved cysteine through the conserved F or W. The order of the fields is clone size, J gene, V gene, CDR3 protein. Rows may omit the clone size; those that give it use once, few, many or a size class.

>few|TRBJ1-2|TRBV30
CAWSVHSQAYGYTF
>NA|TRBJ2-7|TRBV19
CASSTGLGFSYEQYF
>NA|TRBJ1-2|TRBV7-3
CASSLNGYGYTF
>NA|TRBJ2-1|TRBV30
CAWTLGLAGGNEQFF
>NA|TRBJ2-3|TRBV27
CASSLSRGDTQYF
>NA|TRBJ2-7|TRBV11-2
CASSFAGPFYEQYF
>few|TRBJ1-1|TRBV6-1
CATYERQEGWAFF
>NA|TRBJ2-2|TRBV10-1
CASSDHRGRSNTGELFF
>few|TRBJ2-7|TRBV7-8
CASSLQAGTSPYEQYF
>once|TRBJ2-1|TRBV15
CATSGVGGSYNEQFF
>NA|TRBJ1-3|TRBV30
CAWSVKFRNTIYF
>NA|TRBJ1-1|TRBV19
CASSIRQGWRGNTEAFF
>NA|TRBJ2-7|TRBV5-4
CASSSGTGPYEQYF
>NA|TRBJ2-3|TRBV5-5
CASSLGTSGRGTDTQYF
>NA|TRBJ2-3|TRBV19
CASSRLAGGQDTQYF
>NA|TRBJ1-2|TRBV5-1
CASSFDRVYGYTF
>NA|TRBJ1-2|TRBV2
CASSEGTGGARYGYTF
>NA|TRBJ2-5|TRBV5-1
CASSPGTLETQYF
>NA|TRBJ2-2|TRBV5-6
CASSFGQGVGAGELFF
>few|TRBJ1-4|TRBV10-3
CAISPGTSNEKLFF
>NA|TRBJ2-1|TRBV10-1
CASSESLPDNEQFF
>NA|TRBJ2-1|TRBV27
CASSWRRGGEQFF
>NA|TRBJ2-5|TRBV18
CASSPHAGRETQYF
>few|TRBJ1-5|TRBV5-8
CASSLDRDQPQHF
>NA|TRBJ2-4|TRBV7-3
CASSLGQGSLNIQYF
>once|TRBJ1-2|TRBV6-6
CASTWGLGEGYGYTF
>NA|TRBJ2-1|TRBV5-6
CASSRVSSYNEQFF
>NA|TRBJ1-2|TRBV2
CASSDPGQGFYGYTF
>few|NA|TRBV11-2
CASSLGRSYEQYF
>few|TRBJ2-3|TRBV10-1
CASSESRGGVTDTQYF
>NA|TRBJ2-4|TRBV1
CTSSQGLAGGGYKNIQYF
>NA|TRBJ1-2|TRBV9
CASSGPGQVYINYGYTF
>NA|TRBJ2-1|TRBV18
CASSPGGSYNEQFF
>NA|TRBJ2-1|TRBV6-1
CASSSTGVIGNEQFF
>NA|TRBJ1-1|TRBV7-3
CASSLRQGDTEAFF
>NA|TRBJ2-1|TRBV29-1
CSVASTGGPDNEQFF
>NA|TRBJ1-1|TRBV18
CASSPLGGDTEAFF
>few|TRBJ2-2|TRBV4-1
CASSPHEGSGRARTGELFF
>NA|TRBJ1-1|TRBV6-5
CASSYTGTGNTEAFF
>NA|TRBJ2-1|TRBV7-9
CASSRLAGDWEQFF
>NA|TRBJ1-2|TRBV4-1
CASSQGQEGYGYTF
>NA|TRBJ2-5|TRBV27
CASSMSSASSGHRQETQYF
>NA|TRBJ2-7|TRBV5-1
CASSYGTSDSYEQYF
>NA|TRBJ2-7|TRBV29-1
CSVGTGSRPEQYF
>NA|TRBJ2-7|TRBV4-1
CASSLGTSGSYEQYF
>NA|TRBJ1-2|TRBV6-1
CASSSRDRGHGYTF
>NA|TRBJ1-2|TRBV30
CAWSAQTVGVGYTF
>NA|TRBJ2-1|TRBV11-2
CASSPSSSVNEQFF
>few|TRBJ1-3|TRBV30
CAWSEGAGNTIYF
>NA|TRBJ2-7|TRBV6-1
CASSQPGQGREQYF
>NA|TRBJ2-1|TRBV27
CASSLSVAPRYNEQFF
>NA|TRBJ1-1|TRBV27
CASSFGQGYTEAFF
>NA|TRBJ1-1|TRBV7-9
CASSLVQGASTEAFF
>NA|TRBJ2-2|TRBV19
CASSILSGASTGELFF
>once|TRBJ2-7|TRBV27
CASSPASGRPNTQYF
>NA|TRBJ2-3|TRBV5-1
CASCRGLADSTDTQYF
>NA|TRBJ2-7|TRBV5-4
CASSLALSGRIEDF
>NA|TRBJ1-2|TRBV7-2
CASSFPGQGSHGYTF